The 7 T cell receptor beta chains listed next were all sequenced from one sample in a study of glioma-infiltrating T cells (dated by TCRdb to the mid-2010s). Data came from an Illumina MiSeq. TCR alpha and beta CDR3 regions were amplified with the iRepertoire nested amplicon-rescue multiplex PCR (arm-PCR) platform from RNA. TCRdb itself trimmed the public reads at Q25 with fastp, ran MiXCR and retained productive beta chains. Entries are consolidated by CDR3 protein sequence, retaining the most common genes and DNA. The sample table contains 20,000 to 25,000 distinct CDR3 sequences; only one count was recorded for roughly 25% of them. Around 13% of the sample comes from the top ten. The material sequenced was glioma tissue, nonneoplastic brain tissue, or PBMCs (not recorded which). The receptors derive from a human donor with low-grade glioma or glioblastoma, undergoing nonglioma brain surgery, or in good health (not recorded which).

Comments on this clonotype: A much bigger clone sits one base away, suggesting this may be a read error. This chain uses TRBV6-1 with TRBJ1-5; 8 nucleotides agree with TRBD1. The CDR3 runs to 16 residues. Germline assignment: CDR1 MNHNS and CDR2 SASEGT. In DNA, the CDR3 is TGTGCCAGCAGCCGGGCCGGGACAGGACCTAATCAGTCCCAGCATTTT. As protein: CASSRAGTGPNQSQHF.

Only a few counts were recorded for this clonotype. The chain combines TRBV29-1 with TRBJ2-7; 10 nucleotides agree with TRBD1. This CDR3 region has 13 residues. After removal of 5 bases from V and 1 base from J, the junction contained 2 bases not matched to a gene. Looked up from germline, CDR1 is SQVTM and CDR2 is ANQGSEA. For the CDR3, the DNA is TGCAGCGTTTCGGGACAGGGGTCCTACGAGCAGTACTTC. This gives the protein CSVSGQGSYEQYF.

This clonotype was picked up many times. V usage is TRBV20-1 and J usage is TRBJ2-3; 7 positions match TRBD2. V gave up 0 bases and J gave up 2 bases; unmatched junction bases: 11. CDR1 and CDR2 (germline): DFQATT, SNEGSKA (reference sequence). The CDR3 totals 17 residues. CDR3 DNA: TGCAGTGCTAGAGATCTCGGTTACGGGGGGACCACAGATACGCAGTATTTT. Protein sequence: CSARDLGYGGTTDTQYF.

Concerning this clonotype: A read error is possible here, since a much larger clone lies one base away. The rearrangement links TRBV18 to TRBJ2-1; 8 bases fit TRBD1. The V segment lost 4 bases and the J segment 8 bases; nucleotides outside the gene matches: 7. CDR3 length: 14 residues. Per germline, CDR1 KGHSH and CDR2 LQKENI. CDR3 bases: TGTGCCAGCTCACTAGGACAGGGAGTTGATGAGCAGTTCTTC. Translating gives CASSLGQGVDEQFF.

A remark on this clonotype: A much larger clone differs from this one at a single base, so this may be a read error. The gene calls are TRBV20-1 and TRBJ2-5; TRBD1 might be the D (6 bases). V gave up 3 bases and J gave up 4 bases, with 12 bases separating them. The germline gives CDR1 DFQATT, CDR2 SNEGSKA (reference sequence). The CDR3 has 13 amino acids. The CDR3 reads CSASETGIETQYF. CDR3 nucleotides: TGCAGTGCTAGCGAGACAGGTATAGAGACCCAGTACTTC.

This clonotype was seen a few times. This chain joins TRBV19 and TRBJ2-7; possible D gene TRBD1, 7 bases. V shed 8 bases and J shed 3 bases, with 11 bases lying between them. The germline CDR1 and CDR2 sequences are LNHDA and SQIVND (reference sequence). CDR3 length equals 12 residues. CDR3 loop: CASRQGGYEQYF. The CDR3 coding sequence is TGTGCCAGTCGGCAGGGGGGCTACGAGCAGTACTTC.

Comments on this clonotype: At one end the junction does not follow the germline gene, possibly because of a read error. The chain uses TRBV6-5 and TRBJ1-6, with no clear D. Looked up from germline, CDR1 is MNHEY and CDR2 is SVGAGI. This CDR3 region has 12 residues. CDR3 region: CAISGEGTPLHF. CDR3 DNA: TGTGCCATCAGTGGGGAGGGAACACCCCTCCACTTT.